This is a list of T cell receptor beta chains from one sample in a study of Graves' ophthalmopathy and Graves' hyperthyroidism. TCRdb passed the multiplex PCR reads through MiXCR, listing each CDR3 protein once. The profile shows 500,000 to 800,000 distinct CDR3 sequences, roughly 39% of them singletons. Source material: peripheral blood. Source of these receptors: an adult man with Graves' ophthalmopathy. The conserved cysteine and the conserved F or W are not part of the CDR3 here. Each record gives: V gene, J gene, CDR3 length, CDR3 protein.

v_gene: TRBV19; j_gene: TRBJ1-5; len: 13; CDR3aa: ASRQAGVGQETQH
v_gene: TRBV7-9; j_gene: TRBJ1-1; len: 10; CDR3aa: ASRQGIAEAF
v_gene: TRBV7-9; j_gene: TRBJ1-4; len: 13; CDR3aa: ASSQDPRGNEKLF
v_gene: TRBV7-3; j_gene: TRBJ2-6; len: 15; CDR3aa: ASSLTGGISEANVLT
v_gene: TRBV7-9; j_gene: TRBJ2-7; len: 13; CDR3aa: ASSSRGRGLDEQY
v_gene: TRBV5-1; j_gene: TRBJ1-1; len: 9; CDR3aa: ASSYGPEAF
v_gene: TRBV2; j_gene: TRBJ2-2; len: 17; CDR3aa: ASSPAGLAGPDHTGELF
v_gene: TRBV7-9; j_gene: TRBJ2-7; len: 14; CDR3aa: ASSQAGGGGFYEQY
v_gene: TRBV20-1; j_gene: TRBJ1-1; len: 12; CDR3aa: SAREGRVDTEAF
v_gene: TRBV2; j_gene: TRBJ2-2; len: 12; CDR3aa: ATDGLAGTGELF
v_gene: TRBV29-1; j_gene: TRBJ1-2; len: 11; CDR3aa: SRSRDRAYGYT
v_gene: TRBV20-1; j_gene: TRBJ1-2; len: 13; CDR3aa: SARGVGRGNYGYT
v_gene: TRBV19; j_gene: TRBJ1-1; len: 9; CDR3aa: ASSLAREAF
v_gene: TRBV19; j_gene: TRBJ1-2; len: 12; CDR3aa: ASSMERGYYGYT
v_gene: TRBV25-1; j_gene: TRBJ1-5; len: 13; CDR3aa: ASRALGGDGQPQH
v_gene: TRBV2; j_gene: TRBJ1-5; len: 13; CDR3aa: ASSGTGGPGTPQH
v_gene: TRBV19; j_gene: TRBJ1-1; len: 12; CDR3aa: ASSIGHENTEAF
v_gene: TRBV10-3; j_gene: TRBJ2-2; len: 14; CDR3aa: ASSLSTPAGPGELF
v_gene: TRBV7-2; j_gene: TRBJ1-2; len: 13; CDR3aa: ASSLAPGAVDGYT
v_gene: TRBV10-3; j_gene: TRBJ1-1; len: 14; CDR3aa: ASSYSKRRMNTEAF
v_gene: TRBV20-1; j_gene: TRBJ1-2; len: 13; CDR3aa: SAGQMNPTDKYYT
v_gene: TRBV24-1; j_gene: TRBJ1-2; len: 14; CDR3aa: ASSPQDGPRSYGYT
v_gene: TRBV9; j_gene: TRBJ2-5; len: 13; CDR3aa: ASSSGGGARETQY
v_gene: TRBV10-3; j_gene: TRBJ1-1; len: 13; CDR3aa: ASSAGQGLNTEAF
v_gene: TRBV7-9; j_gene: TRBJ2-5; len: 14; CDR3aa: ASSDGLGGPGETQY
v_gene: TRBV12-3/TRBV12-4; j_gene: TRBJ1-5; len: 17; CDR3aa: ASSSGPGQVEGVNQPQH
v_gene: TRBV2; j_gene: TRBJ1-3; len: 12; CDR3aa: ASLTRGSGNTIY
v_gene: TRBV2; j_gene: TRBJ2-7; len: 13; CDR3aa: ASSGGTRSSYEQY
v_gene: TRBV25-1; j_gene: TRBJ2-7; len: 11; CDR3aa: AWDKGMVYEQY
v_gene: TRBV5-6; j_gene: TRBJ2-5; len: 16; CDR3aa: ASSLDLGVTARGETQY
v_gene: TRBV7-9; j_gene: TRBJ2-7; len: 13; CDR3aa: ASSQKTTSSYEQY
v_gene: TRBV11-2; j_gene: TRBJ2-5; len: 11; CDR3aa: ASSFAYQETQY
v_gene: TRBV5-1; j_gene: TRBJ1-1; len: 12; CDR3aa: ASSRLSFGWRAF
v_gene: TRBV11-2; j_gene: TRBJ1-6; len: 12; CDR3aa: ASKGIGYDSPLH
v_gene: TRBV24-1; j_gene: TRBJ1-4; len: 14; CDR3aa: ATSEYPGTGGGKLF
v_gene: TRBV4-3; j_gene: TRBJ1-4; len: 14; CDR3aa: ASSQGTDATNEKLF
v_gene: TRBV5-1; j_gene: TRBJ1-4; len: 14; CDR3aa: ASSFSVGTTGEKLF
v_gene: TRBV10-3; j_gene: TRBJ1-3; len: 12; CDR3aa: AISGLRGANTIY
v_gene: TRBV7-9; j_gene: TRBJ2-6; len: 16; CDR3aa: ATQVVAGPDSGANVLT
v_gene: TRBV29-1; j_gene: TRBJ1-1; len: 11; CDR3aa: AWMQGVNTEAF